The 20 T cell receptor beta chains below all came from one sample that was sequenced in a study of cytomegalovirus exposure and HLA in healthy donors. PCR involved 60 Vbeta and 13 Jbeta primers. The assay was immunoSEQ multiplex PCR, and TCRdb's table has in-frame clones only and misses some. Here the sample spans 150,000 to 200,000 clones, 60% to 80% being singletons. Sequenced material: PBMCs. Receptors originate from a woman aged 25-40 years in good health and CMV-seronegative.

The chain recombines TRBV19 with TRBJ2-4; D is uncertain. V lost 5 bases to trimming and J lost 12 bases, with 14 bases between them. This CDR3 is built from 12 residues. The V gene's germline CDR1 is LNHDA and CDR2 SQIVND (reference sequence). Written as DNA, the CDR3 is TGTGCCAGTAGTGAAGACATGCAGTCTCAGTACTTC. Amino acid sequence: CASSEDMQSQYF. The full variable domain, its missing parts supplied by reference TRBV19 and TRBJ2-4, is DGGITQSPKYLFRKEGQNVTLSCEQNLNHDAMYWYRQDPGQGLRLIYYSQIVNDFQKGDIAEGYSVSREKKESFPLTVTSAQKNPTAFYLCASSEDMQSQYFGAGTRLSVL.

The chain couples TRBV28 to TRBJ1-4; TRBD1 is a possible D gene (5 bases). The CDR3 runs to 13 residues. With 6 bases removed from V and 5 bases from J, the gap between germline ends came to 10 bases. CDR1 and CDR2 (germline): MDHEN, SYDVKM. The CDR3 spells CASRRGRNEKLFF. DNA for the CDR3: TGTGCCAGCAGACGGGGGAGGAATGAAAAACTGTTTTTT.

The chain recombines TRBV5-1 with TRBJ1-1; TRBD1 matches 10 bases. This CDR3 has 17 amino acids. Per germline, CDR1 SGHRS and CDR2 YFSETQ. V shed 4 bases and J 0 bases; nucleotides not matched to a gene: 9. The CDR3 coding sequence is TGCGCCAGCAGCCTTACCGGGACAGGGGCCATGAACACTGAAGCTTTCTTT. Translated, it gives CASSLTGTGAMNTEAFF. Combining the CDR3 with reference TRBV5-1 and TRBJ1-1 gives the whole variable domain KAGVTQTPRYLIKTRGQQVTLSCSPISGHRSVSWYQQTPGQGLQFLFEYFSETQRNKGNFPGRFSGRQFSNSRSEMNVSTLELGDSALYLCASSLTGTGAMNTEAFFGQGTRLTVV.

The rearrangement joins TRBV5-1 to TRBJ1-1; 7 bases map to TRBD1. This CDR3 is 13 amino acids long. The V gene's germline CDR1 is SGHRS and CDR2 YFSETQ. The V segment lost 4 bases and the J segment 6 bases; nucleotides outside the gene matches: 6. CDR3 sequence reads: CASSLQGWAEAFF. Written as DNA, the CDR3 is TGCGCCAGCAGCCTACAGGGGTGGGCTGAAGCTTTCTTT.

V is TRBV6-1 and J is TRBJ2-7; D gene unclear. Per the germline V gene, CDR1 is MNHNS and CDR2 is SASEGT. This CDR3 is built from 12 residues. The ends were cut back, 0 bases at V and 5 bases at J, with 5 bases in the middle. The CDR3 DNA follows: TGTGCCAGCAGTGAAGCCTGGCACGAGCAGTACTTC. Translating gives CASSEAWHEQYF.

DNA for the CDR3: TGCAGCGTTGGAGGGAATGAGCAGTTCTTC. This encodes CSVGGNEQFF. V gene TRBV29-1 combines with J gene TRBJ2-1; tentative D call: TRBD2 (5 bases). The CDR3 has 10 residues. Germline V gene data show CDR1 as SQVTM and CDR2 as ANQGSEA. The ends were cut back, 4 bases at V and 7 bases at J, with 5 bases in the middle.

The chain links TRBV7-9 to TRBJ1-6; 10 nucleotides line up with TRBD1. Looked up from germline, CDR1 is SEHNR and CDR2 is FQNEAQ (reference sequence). The CDR3 consists of 16 residues. V trimming: 5 bases; J trimming: 11 bases; junction bases outside the gene matches: 12. The CDR3 nucleotides read TGTGCCAGCAGCCCCCCCGGACAGGGACAGGGGACACCCCTCCACTTT. The encoded protein is CASSPPGQGQGTPLHF. Variable domain in full (rest from reference TRBV7-9 and TRBJ1-6): DTGVSQNPRHKITKRGQNVTFRCDPISEHNRLYWYRQTLGQGPEFLTYFQNEAQLEKSRLLSDRFSAERPKGSFSTLEIQRTEQGDSAMYLCASSPPGQGQGTPLHFGNGTRLTVT.

This clone has only a few counts. The chain combines TRBV28 with TRBJ2-7, with 8 bases identical to TRBD2. The CDR3 totals 16 residues. The germline CDR1 and CDR2 sequences are MDHEN and SYDVKM. The ends lost 6 bases at V and 0 bases at J; junction bases unmatched: 10. For the CDR3, the DNA is TGTGCCAGCAGCGGGGGGGGGAGGTTTCCCTCCTACGAGCAGTACTTC. Translated, it gives CASSGGGRFPSYEQYF.

This clone was picked up a small number of times. At the DNA level, this CDR3 is encoded by other sequences in the same sample as well. This chain links TRBV27 with TRBJ2-7; D perhaps matches TRBD1 (6 bases). The CDR3 runs 13 residues. V gave up 5 bases and J gave up 1 base, with 9 bases separating them. Germline V gene sequence: CDR1 MNHEY, CDR2 SMNVEV (reference sequence). Here the CDR3 reads CASSPGQSYEQYF. For the CDR3, the DNA is TGTGCCAGCAGTCCGGGACAATCCTACGAGCAGTACTTC.

This chain uses TRBV5-8 with TRBJ2-1; D possibly corresponds to TRBD1 (5 bases). The CDR3 runs to 16 residues. Trimming pared 4 bases from V and 5 bases from J, leaving 19 bases between. Germline CDR1 and CDR2: SGHTS and YDEGEE. The CDR3, as DNA: TGTGCCAGCAGCCGCCCCCCAGGGTCTCCTGACAATGAGCAGTTCTTC. Protein sequence: CASSRPPGSPDNEQFF.

The rearrangement joins TRBV5-4 to TRBJ2-7; no clear D. The CDR3 spans 14 residues. Germline CDR1 SGHNT, CDR2 YYREEE (reference sequence). Trimming removed 1 base from V and 0 bases from J, with 8 bases in between. The CDR3 sequence is CASSLRSYSYEQYF. In DNA form, the CDR3 reads TGTGCCAGCAGCTTGCGGTCCTACTCCTACGAGCAGTACTTC.

V gene TRBV6-5 combines with J gene TRBJ2-7, with 7 bases fitting TRBD1. Germline loops: CDR1 MNHEY, CDR2 SVGAGI. J lost 2 bases, V lost 2 bases, and 3 bases had no gene match. CDR3 length: 14 amino acids. CDR3 nucleotide sequence: TGTGCCAGCAGTTACCCAGGGGGTGCCTACGAGCAGTACTTC. Residues: CASSYPGGAYEQYF.

The chain employs TRBV2 and TRBJ2-7; 7 nucleotides agree with TRBD2. Germline CDR1 SNHLY, CDR2 FYNNEI. V lost 5 bases, J lost 0 bases, and 7 bases stayed unmatched. The CDR3 spans 15 residues. CDR3 sequence reads: CASSSGTTSSYEQYF. The CDR3 nucleotides read TGTGCCAGCAGTTCCGGGACTACCAGCTCCTACGAGCAGTACTTC.

Points on this clone: A clone one base away is much larger, so this may be a read error. The chain joins TRBV15 to TRBJ2-7; D might be TRBD1 (5 bases). The CDR3 is 12 residues long. The ends were cut back, 8 bases at V and 0 bases at J, with 8 bases in the middle. CDR1 is LNHNV and CDR2 is YYDKDF in the germline V gene (reference sequence). CDR3 loop: CATEGDSYEQYF. As DNA, the CDR3 is TGTGCCACCGAAGGGGACTCCTACGAGCAGTACTTC.

The rearrangement uses TRBV30 and TRBJ2-1; TRBD2 agrees at 10 bases. CDR3 size: 17 residues. CDR1 and CDR2 from the germline V gene are GTSNPN and SVGIG (reference sequence). V lost 5 bases to trimming and J lost 5 bases; unmatched junction nucleotides: 15. CDR3 amino acids: CAWERGWTSGYDNEQFF. The CDR3 DNA is TGTGCCTGGGAAAGGGGTTGGACTAGCGGCTATGACAATGAGCAGTTCTTC.

The V and J genes are TRBV30 and TRBJ2-7; TRBD1 is a possible D gene (6 bases). The V and J ends lost 3 bases and 2 bases respectively, with 11 bases between them. The germline gives CDR1 GTSNPN, CDR2 SVGIG (reference sequence). This CDR3 spans 13 amino acids. This chain's CDR3 is CAWSQTGTYEQYF. In DNA, the CDR3 is TGTGCCTGGAGCCAGACAGGCACCTACGAGCAGTACTTC.

The gene calls are TRBV6-1 and TRBJ1-1, with D maybe TRBD1 (5 bases). This CDR3 is 17 amino acids long. Trimming shortened V by 1 base and J by 4 bases, and 19 bases separated the two germline ends. The germline V gene has CDR1 MNHNS and CDR2 SASEGT. For the CDR3, the DNA is TGTGCCAGCAGTGAAGTATACAGGACCCAATCGCCCACTGAAGCTTTCTTT. It specifies CASSEVYRTQSPTEAFF.

The J gene is TRBJ1-4, the V gene TRBV2, with 9 bases lining up with TRBD1. The CDR3 extends over 14 amino acids. The germline CDR1 and CDR2 sequences are SNHLY and FYNNEI. V lost 6 bases and J lost 8; bases outside the gene matches: 7. CDR3 amino acids: CASRAGQGREKLFF. In DNA form, the CDR3 reads TGTGCCAGCAGGGCCGGACAGGGGAGGGAAAAACTGTTTTTT.

The rearrangement joins TRBV5-5 to TRBJ2-1; perhaps TRBD1 as D (5 bases). The CDR3 spans 14 residues. CDR1 is SGHKS and CDR2 is YYEKEE in the germline V gene (reference sequence). V lost 4 bases and J lost 2, with 10 bases in between. Written as DNA, the CDR3 is TGTGCCAGCAGCGCAGGGTGGACCTACAATGAGCAGTTCTTC. It yields the protein CASSAGWTYNEQFF. Together with reference TRBV5-5 and TRBJ2-1, the CDR3 gives the full variable domain: DAGVTQSPTHLIKTRGQQVTLRCSPISGHKSVSWYQQVLGQGPQFIFQYYEKEERGRGNFPDRFSARQFPNYSSELNVNALLLGDSALYLCASSAGWTYNEQFFGPGTRLTVL.

The CDR3 nucleotides read TGCGCCAGCAGCTTAGACCCGGGTCAAGGTAGGGAGCAGTTCTTC. It translates to CASSLDPGQGREQFF. The chain combines TRBV5-1 with TRBJ2-1; D remains unclear. This CDR3 is built from 15 residues. Germline CDR1 SGHRS, CDR2 YFSETQ. Between the trimmed V and J ends, which lost 2 bases and 10 bases, there was a span of 19 bases.